This T cell receptor (beta chain) comes out of a study of naive and memory T cell subsets. General study findings and limits: Over 95% of naive TCR sequences appeared only once after error correction, unlike memory subsets. Possibly reflecting memory cells re-expressing CD45RA, a few larger clonotypes occurred in naive repertoires, especially CD8. No ground truth validated the naive and memory repertoire findings. Clonotypes are single alpha or beta chains, not paired receptors.

The beta constant-region primer was an equimolar mix of two oligonucleotides covering TRBC1 and TRBC2. The ligated cDNA underwent four PCR rounds using SP2 and nested alpha and beta constant-region primers. TCRdb analysed the UMI-ligation and nested PCR reads with MiXCR anew, one entry per CDR3 protein. This table has over 110,000 distinct CDR3 sequences, approximately 20% appearing once. As for this clonotype: No antigen is known for it.

Four subsets defined by CD45RA and CD27 were sorted after CD3, CD4, CD8 and live/dead staining. The CDR3 is made up of 14 amino acids. Germline values: CDR1 MDHEN, CDR2 SYDVKM. After removal of 3 bases from V and 7 bases from J, the junction contained 7 bases not matched to a gene. This TCR was recovered from a human donor in good health. This chain connects TRBV28 to TRBJ2-7; 9 bases match TRBD2. The sequenced material came from naive CD8+ T cells from blood. CDR3: CASSFTAGGGEQYF. The CDR3 region has the DNA TGTGCCAGCAGTTTTACAGCGGGAGGCGGTGAGCAGTACTTC.